In its sample, the clone carrying this TCR beta chain was seen once. TCRdb's copy holds only in-frame clones and misses some; the assay was immunoSEQ multiplex PCR. The table includes 200,000 to 250,000 clones, more than 75% detected once. The germline V gene encodes CDR1 WNHNN and CDR2 SYGVQD (reference sequence). The CDR3 has 15 amino acids. J was trimmed by 4 bases and V by 6 bases; bases with no gene match: 7. This sample is part of a study of blood T cell repertoires in COVID-19. This clonotype originated in a man aged 40-55 years with active or convalescent COVID-19. The rearrangement joins TRBV10-1 to TRBJ2-5; the match to TRBD1 covers 11 bases. The source material was peripheral blood. CDR3 nucleotides: TGCGCCAGCAGCAATACCGGGACAGGGGGAGAGACCCAGTACTTC. Translated: CASSNTGTGGETQYF.